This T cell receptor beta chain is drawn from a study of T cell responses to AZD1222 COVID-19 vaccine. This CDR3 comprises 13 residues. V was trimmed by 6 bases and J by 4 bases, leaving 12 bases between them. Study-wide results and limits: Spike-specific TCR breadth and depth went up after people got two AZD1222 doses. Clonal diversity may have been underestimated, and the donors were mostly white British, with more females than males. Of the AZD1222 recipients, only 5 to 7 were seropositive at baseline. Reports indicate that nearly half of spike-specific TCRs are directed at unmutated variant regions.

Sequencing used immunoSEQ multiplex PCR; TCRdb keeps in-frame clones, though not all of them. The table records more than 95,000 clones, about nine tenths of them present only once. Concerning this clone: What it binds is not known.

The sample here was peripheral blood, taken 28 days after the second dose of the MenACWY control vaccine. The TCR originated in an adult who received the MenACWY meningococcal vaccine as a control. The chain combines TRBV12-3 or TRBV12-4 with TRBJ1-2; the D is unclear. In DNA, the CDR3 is TGTGCCAGCAGCCCAGAGAATAGCTATGGCTACACCTTC. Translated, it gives CASSPENSYGYTF.